One T cell receptor (beta chain) is described in this entry. What it binds is unknown. This record comes from a study of beta chain features in type 1 diabetes. The overall study: Sorted cell examination encompassed approximately 110 million cells across all samples.

From germline, CDR1 is MGHDK and CDR2 SYGVNS. The CDR3 is 15 residues long. V gave up 6 bases and J gave up 5 bases, with 20 bases separating them. General study findings and limits: A greater similarity of naive, central memory and Treg TCRB repertoires was seen among patients than among healthy donors. HLA effects on TCRB rearrangement stayed unresolved here. TCRB CDR3 length was moderately but significantly reduced in all four CD4+ subsets of Type 1 diabetes patients.

All of the isolated RNA was reverse transcribed, so expressed TCRB transcripts were sequenced. Data came from immunoSEQ multiplex PCR; TCRdb stores just in-frame clones and leaves some out. The sample contains hundreds of thousands of clones, 11% to 15% of which appear only once. All sorted populations exceeded 95% purity. J is TRBJ2-7 and V is TRBV25-1; D possibly corresponds to TRBD1 (5 bases). The origin of this receptor is a man aged 18 to 30 with type 1 diabetes. Sequenced: naive CD4+ T cells from blood. The CDR3 DNA sequence: TGTGCCAGCAGGGGATGGGGCAGGGCCTACGACGAGCAGTACTTC. It is translated as CASRGWGRAYDEQYF.